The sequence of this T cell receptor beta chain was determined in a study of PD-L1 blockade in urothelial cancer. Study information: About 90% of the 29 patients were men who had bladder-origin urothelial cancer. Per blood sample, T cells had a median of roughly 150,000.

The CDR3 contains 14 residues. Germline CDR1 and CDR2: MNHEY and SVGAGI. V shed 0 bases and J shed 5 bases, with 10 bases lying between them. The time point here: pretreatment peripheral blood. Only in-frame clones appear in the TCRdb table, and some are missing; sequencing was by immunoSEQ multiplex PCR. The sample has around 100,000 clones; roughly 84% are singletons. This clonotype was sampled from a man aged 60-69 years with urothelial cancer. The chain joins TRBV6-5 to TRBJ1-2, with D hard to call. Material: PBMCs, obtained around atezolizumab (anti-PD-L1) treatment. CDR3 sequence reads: CASSYSMSGYGYTF. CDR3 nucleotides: TGTGCCAGCAGTTACTCGATGTCGGGTTATGGCTACACCTTC.